The 9 T cell receptor beta chains below all came from one sample that was sequenced in a study of shared clonotypes between healthy human individuals. Method: immunoSEQ multiplex PCR; TCRdb's copy keeps in-frame clones and lacks some. This table holds a few hundred thousand clones, roughly 87% found once. The sequenced sample was memory CD8+ T cells sorted from blood. Subset in this sample: CD45RO+ cells pooled with CCR7-negative TemRA cells. The receptors were gathered from a man between 18 and 29 years old in good health.

The chain combines TRBV11-2 with TRBJ2-3; the match to TRBD2 covers 9 bases. Germline CDR1 SGHAT, CDR2 FQNNGV. With V trimmed by 5 bases and J by 2 bases, 8 bases remained unmatched. The CDR3 is 16 residues long. The DNA for the CDR3 is TGTGCCAGCAGCAGATTTGGGACTAGCCCCACAGATACGCAGTATTTT. It is translated as CASSRFGTSPTDTQYF.

The chain is built from TRBV7-8 and TRBJ2-5; a possible D gene is TRBD2 (6 bases). The V end lost 0 bases, the J end lost 8 bases, and 10 bases lay between the germline ends. Germline V CDR1 and CDR2: SGHVS, FQNEAQ. The CDR3 has 13 residues. The CDR3 region is CASSLASGPTQYF. The CDR3 region has the DNA TGTGCCAGCAGCTTAGCTAGCGGTCCAACCCAGTACTTC.

The genes are TRBV5-1 and TRBJ2-1; D gene unclear. The CDR3 spans 15 residues. CDR1 SGHRS and CDR2 YFSETQ come from the germline V gene. Trimming shortened V by 2 bases and J by 2 bases, and 11 bases separated the two germline ends. In DNA form, the CDR3 reads TGCGCCAGCAGCTTCACGTCCACGACCTACAATGAGCAGTTCTTC. It specifies CASSFTSTTYNEQFF.

The V gene is TRBV10-3, the J gene TRBJ1-4; D call uncertain. This CDR3 has 17 amino acids. CDR1 is ENHRY, CDR2 SYGVKD, per germline. Deletions cut 5 bases from V and 3 bases from J, with 19 bases between. The CDR3 coding sequence is TGTGCCATCAGTCCCCTGGCCGTGGGTCCGGCTAATGAAAAACTGTTTTTT. It specifies CAISPLAVGPANEKLFF.

The CDR3 loop reads CASSLRTGSYEQYF. As DNA, the CDR3 is TGCGCCAGCAGCTTGAGGACAGGGTCGTACGAGCAGTACTTC. The chain joins TRBV5-1 to TRBJ2-7; 8 bases line up with TRBD1. The length of the CDR3 is 14 residues. V shed 1 base, J shed 4 bases, and the junction held 4 bases outside the gene matches. Germline CDR1 SGHRS, CDR2 YFSETQ.

This clone was detected only a few times. The V call is TRBV6-6, the J call TRBJ2-7; D is undetermined. Looked up from germline, CDR1 is MNHNY and CDR2 is SVGAGI (reference sequence). The CDR3 is 12 residues long. Trimming cost V 6 bases and J 3 bases, with 9 bases left between them. The CDR3 protein is CASSTPLYEQYF. DNA of the CDR3: TGTGCCAGCAGCACACCGCTCTACGAGCAGTACTTC.

The gene calls are TRBV19 and TRBJ1-2, with D possibly TRBD1 on 6 matching bases. CDR1 is LNHDA and CDR2 is SQIVND in the germline V gene (reference sequence). CDR3 length: 13 residues. Trimming removed 6 bases at V and 3 bases at J, with 11 bases between. DNA of the CDR3: TGTGCCAGTAGAATACAGGGAGACTATGGCTACACCTTC. Its translation: CASRIQGDYGYTF.

The chain joins TRBV7-9 to TRBJ1-4; D is unclear. The CDR3 length is 16 residues. Germline CDR1 is SEHNR and CDR2 is FQNEAQ (reference sequence). V was pared by 4 bases and J by 8 bases, with 20 bases between. The CDR3 DNA reads as TGTGCCAGCAGCTCTTCCCTTTCCGGACTTTGGGAAAAACTGTTTTTT. Translating gives CASSSSLSGLWEKLFF.

J is TRBJ1-1 and V is TRBV29-1; D is unclear. The CDR3 extends over 11 amino acids. Germline CDR1 reads SQVTM; CDR2 reads ANQGSEA. V dropped 8 bases and J dropped 6 bases, with 13 bases sitting between them. The CDR3 nucleotides are TGCAGCCTTCTGAAGGGAGCTGAAGCTTTCTTT. The encoded protein is CSLLKGAEAFF. The full variable domain, rest sourced from reference TRBV29-1 and TRBJ1-1, is SAVISQKPSRDICQRGTSLTIQCQVDSQVTMMFWYRQQPGQSLTLIATANQGSEATYESGFVIDKFPISRPNLTFSTLTVSNMSPEDSSIYLCSLLKGAEAFFGQGTRLTVV.